This T cell receptor (beta chain) emerged from a study of blood T cells in healthy people across ages. Overall study findings and caveats: Roughly linear declines in TCR beta diversity per million T cells occurred with age.

Through a sample-barcoded 5' primer and a J-beta primer mix, a second PCR was run for about 6 to 11 cycles. TCRdb reprocessed the 5' RACE reads via MiXCR and lists one record per CDR3 protein. Of more than 750,000 distinct CDR3 sequences listed, 25% to 30% were seen once; the top ten hold roughly 10%. This clonotype showed up many times. Its specificity is unknown. Germline trimming cut 4 bases from V and 0 bases from J; bases unmatched to any gene: 5. CDR1 is SQVTM and CDR2 is ANQGSEA in the germline V gene. There are 15 residues in the CDR3. These data were likewise used in another study, on T cells of mothers and their children. This second study says: Every mother produced more than 8.5 million TCR beta CDR3 reads, whereas every child provided 2.5 million to 3 million. When mothers and children were related, their normalized repertoire overlap, which was always slightly higher, did not differ significantly from that of unrelated pairs.

The chain uses TRBV29-1 and TRBJ2-3, with TRBD2 matching 9 bases. Material: blood. The origin of this receptor is a woman aged 40-49 years in good health. CDR3 protein: CSVVRAGGSTDTQYF. CDR3 sequence (DNA): TGCAGCGTTGTTCGCGCGGGGGGGAGCACAGATACGCAGTATTTT.